Sequencing of this TCR beta chain was carried out in a study of cytomegalovirus exposure and HLA in healthy donors (dated by TCRdb to 2015 to 2018). A note on the overall study: An earlier analysis of several hundred of the donors reported roughly 270 Gb of sequence data and about 100 million unique TCR beta sequences from 150 million to 200 million T cells. An early release covering roughly 640 HLA-typed donors comprised 250 to 350 gigabases of sequencing data and tens of millions of unique TCR sequences. Of the roughly 400 genotyped donors, about 84% fell in the genetic ancestry cluster associated with self-reported Caucasian donors. The study aimed to test whether signatures of past pathogen exposure could be identified by cataloging public T cell receptors. The study profiled the T cell repertoires of hundreds of subjects by immunosequencing and related them to cytomegalovirus serostatus. Besides the first cohort of more than 650 subjects, a separate validation cohort made up of 120 different subjects was used. To predict cytomegalovirus infection status, the study brought together high-throughput TCR immunosequencing, statistical association of individual TCRs with disease status, and machine learning. To study patterns of TCR occurrence, a later analysis re-analyzed previously published TCR beta repertoires from 666 donors and added high-resolution HLA genotyping. The later analysis used no new phenotypic data to find candidate immune exposures, relying instead on TCR beta sequences and their occurrence across donors. An earlier analysis of approximately 580 of the donors used high-throughput TCR beta sequencing to judge whether each TCR beta V gene segment behaved as functional or pseudogenic. Donor age, sex, ethnicity and CMV serostatus were compiled together with the repertoire data. A later genetic analysis took genome-wide SNP genotypes for about three fifths of the 666 donors and used that subset as a discovery cohort. Every repertoire in the discovery cohort had been generated on one and the same sequencing platform. Both class I and class II loci were covered by HLA typing, at four-digit resolution. The number of donors typed differed by locus, with 629-630 for A, B, C, DRB1 and DQB1, 522 for DQA1, over 600 for DPA1, and some 470 for DPB1. About five DR-DQ haplotypes were treated as single units for association and clustering because of strong linkage in the cohort. On average, around 240,000 unique TCR beta nucleotide sequences were sequenced per donor among 300 to 500 genotyped donors of the cohort, with roughly 19% of those sequences being non-productive. Summary of the overall study and its limitations: A further reported finding was that TCR beta sequences accurately predicted the HLA-A and HLA-B alleles for most subjects in the first cohort. In a later analysis, HLA-associated TCR beta chains showed more clonal expansion and lower generation probabilities than non-associated chains that were equally common. V-gene and J-gene trimming of TCR beta chains was associated with a missense DCLRE1C variant in a later genetic analysis, and the association was replicated in an independent cohort. In both the original and validation cohorts, the classifier was reported to diagnose cytomegalovirus status with high specificity and sensitivity. In an earlier analysis of roughly 500 of the donors, most TCR beta V segments appeared in productive rearrangements about 87% or about 30% of the time, broadly matching IMGT annotations. In vitro tests confirmed that three of the cytomegalovirus-associated TCR beta chains recognize cytomegalovirus antigens. The presence/absence analyses assumed that sequencing depth was roughly uniform across donors, and that assumption may not be true. A later analysis associated about 16,000 TCR beta sequences with specific HLA alleles at a false discovery rate of 0.05. In the study, around 150 TCR beta chains were listed as associated with cytomegalovirus. This cohort had only TCR beta chains sequenced, and the lack of alpha or paired-chain data limited which features could be detected. According to the authors, the approach could potentially be generalized to other disease states and immunological phenotypes. A later analysis reported that several top co-occurrence clusters appeared linked to parvovirus B19, influenza, CMV and Epstein-Barr virus. Because HLA typing was unavailable for some donors at each locus, only the typed subset was used in association tests. The only immune exposure information available for the cohort was CMV serostatus. Linkage disequilibrium might explain the correlated functional status among segregating V segments, but an unknown experimental factor could not be excluded. According to a later genetic analysis, donors in an Asian-associated ancestry cluster had fewer N-insertions in productive TCRs than the roughly 670-donor mean. A later analysis found that most CMV-associated TCR beta chains appeared HLA-restricted, with HLA associations seemingly driven largely by CMV exposure. Some IMGT-functional V segments, including TRBV6-2 and TRBV6-3, could not be told apart with the 87-base-pair reads, so those segments were excluded. In a later analysis, the rate of TCR association differed among HLA loci, with DRB1 alleles having the most associated TCRs and HLA-C alleles having the fewest. When HLA alleles, especially DR and DQ, strongly co-occurred, TCR associations were difficult to assign to individual alleles. A cluster of highly shared sequence variants was judged likely to represent a technical artifact of the sequencing pipeline. Approximately 18 rarely observed V segments, including chromosome 9 orphons, were excluded from the earlier analysis of some 590 of the donors because counts were too low. While some public TCRs were present in many individuals, most TCR sequences turned up only very rarely across donors.

CDR1 PRHDT and CDR2 FYEKMQ were looked up in the germline V gene (reference sequence). CDR3 length: 16 amino acids, cysteine to phenylalanine. Left in the record is the CDR3 DNA by itself, 48 bases read in frame from the first base. The cohort was made up of around 720 healthy bone marrow donors. Cohort members were all nominally healthy when sampled, although unrecorded immune exposures were likely present. The donor tested CMV seronegative, placing the donor among the 350 or so seronegative members of the cohort. A peripheral blood sample was collected from each donor, and TCR beta sequencing was performed on peripheral blood mononuclear cells. The Qiagen DNeasy Blood Extraction Kit was used to extract genomic DNA from the blood cell samples. Library preparation employed the immunoSEQ multiplex PCR assay. A mixture of 60 forward primers for TCR Vbeta segments and 13 reverse primers for TCR Jbeta segments was used in the multiplex PCR. The CDR3 region of rearranged TCR beta genes was amplified from genomic DNA with a multiplex PCR assay. The amplified TCR beta libraries were sequenced on the Illumina HiSeq System as 87-base-pair reads. The original pipeline was this. In a later analysis, tens of millions of unique TCR beta chains were counted across the approximately 640 repertoires, and roughly 11 million of these chains were shared by at least two donors. To remove PCR and sequencing errors, raw reads were error-corrected and collapsed into unique sequences using a nearest-neighbor algorithm that merged closely related sequences. Alignment of CDR3 sequences to IMGT reference sequences was used to assign V, D and J gene segments. For a sequence to be retained, at least a six-nucleotide match to both a V gene segment and a J gene segment was required. A rearrangement counted as productive if the CDR3 had no stop codons and remained in frame with V and J, and every other rearrangement counted as non-productive. CDR3 was defined by IMGT convention, running from the second conserved V-encoded cysteine to the conserved J-encoded phenylalanine. The earlier analysis of some 550 of the donors excluded any sequence lacking an unambiguous match to a single V gene segment. An earlier analysis of about 600 of the donors called V segments functional above 56.7% productive rearrangements and segregating when the between-donor standard deviation exceeded 5%. A statistical classification framework was built for diagnosing cytomegalovirus status from the catalog of TCR beta chain sequences. In a later analysis, TCR nucleotide sequences were compared against IMGT/GENE-DB human TR gene sequences so that V and J genes could be assigned. The TCRdist pipeline was used in a later analysis to assign CDR3 sequences and most-parsimonious VDJ recombination scenarios. In a later analysis, each TCR beta chain was defined by its CDR3 amino acid sequence together with its V-gene family, and reads without a unique V-gene family were excluded. To address suspected cross-contamination and a sequencing artifact, a later analysis removed around 600 highly shared, low-generation-probability nucleotide sequences. For each public chain, a later analysis derived a clonal expansion index from normalized ranks of inferred template counts within each repertoire. A later analysis computed generation probabilities with a VDJ recombination model fitted to out-of-frame rearrangements, and checked the results against IGoR. A later analysis scored TCR-TCR, TCR-HLA and TCR-CMV co-occurrence with hypergeometric tests, applying a repertoire-size bias correction to TCR pairs. To estimate false discovery rates, a later analysis permuted the HLA or CMV assignments 20 times. In a later analysis, co-occurring TCRs were grouped with DBSCAN, and TCRdist sequence similarity was added when clustering was performed within HLA-allele-positive subsets. For co-occurrence clustering, repertoires with fewer than 30,000 or more than 120,000 public chains were excluded, along with four to six repertoires with anomalous nucleotide sharing. As stored in TCRdb, this immuneACCESS dataset retains in-frame rearrangements with V and J assigned. A fraction of the clones does not appear; measured against another copy, unresolved V genes explain less than half of the discrepancy, and the remainder lacks a known reason. V, J and clone size are those of that table, while D and trimming were read from the DNA. The sample includes roughly 99,000 clones, with 65% to 80% observed a single time. The ten largest clones take up under 5% of the sample.

In regard to this clone: What this receptor recognizes is not known. A junction end diverges from the germline sequence, so it may reflect a read error.

This TCR derives from a male donor in good health and CMV-seronegative. Here the chain combines TRBV13 and TRBJ2-7; a tentative D match to TRBD2 spans 7 bases. Sequences were obtained from PBMCs. CDR3 region: CASSLGGDMNTYEQYF. The nucleotides read TGTGCCAGCAGCCTAGGGGGGGACATGAACACCTACGAGCAGTACTTC.